The 12 T cell receptor beta chains in this list originate from one sample, sequenced in a study of T cell clones after liver transplantation. TCRdb keeps only in-frame clones here, not all; method: immunoSEQ multiplex PCR. The table has about 74,000 clones, 80% seen once. Sequences were derived from CD4+ T cells from blood, sampled before liver transplant. The receptors come from a human donor who received a liver transplant.

This clone was seen only once. The chain links TRBV18 to TRBJ2-5; a weak D match, TRBD2 (6 bases). CDR1 and CDR2 from the germline V gene are KGHSH and LQKENI. The length of the CDR3 is 14 residues. Trimming removed 0 bases at V and 5 bases at J, with 10 bases between. The CDR3 loop reads CASSPPAGGETQYF. DNA of the CDR3: TGTGCCAGCTCACCACCGGCCGGAGGGGAGACCCAGTACTTC.

The V call is TRBV9, the J call TRBJ2-1; no firm D call. Per the germline V gene, CDR1 is SGDLS and CDR2 is YYNGEE. This CDR3 contains 14 residues. Trimming took off 4 bases at V and 0 bases at J, with 8 bases between the two ends. The CDR3 bases are TGTGCCAGCAGCCCCGGCAGCTCCTACAATGAGCAGTTCTTC. This translates into CASSPGSSYNEQFF.

The chain uses TRBV2 and TRBJ1-1, with D hard to call. The CDR3 length is 14 residues. Germline assignment: CDR1 SNHLY and CDR2 FYNNEI. With 4 bases removed from V and 1 base from J, the gap between germline ends came to 10 bases. Here the CDR3 reads CASSVTFSNTEAFF. The CDR3 bases are TGTGCCAGCAGTGTTACATTCTCGAACACTGAAGCTTTCTTT.

This chain connects TRBV2 to TRBJ1-4; weak D call: TRBD1 (5 bases). CDR3 length: 17 residues. Germline V gene sequence: CDR1 SNHLY, CDR2 FYNNEI. V lost 6 bases and J lost 6, with 23 bases in between. The CDR3 loop reads CASRGDPHRGYHEKLFF. CDR3 sequence (DNA): TGTGCCAGCAGGGGCGACCCCCATCGGGGCTATCATGAAAAACTGTTTTTT.

This rearrangement joins TRBV11-2 to TRBJ2-4; possible D gene TRBD2, 6 bases. This CDR3 region has 16 residues. The germline V gene has CDR1 SGHAT and CDR2 FQNNGV. With 5 bases removed from V and 5 bases from J, the gap between germline ends came to 19 bases. The DNA of the CDR3 is TGTGCCAGCAGCCAGGGACCGAGGGGAGGAGAAAACATTCAGTACTTC. It yields the protein CASSQGPRGGENIQYF.

The chain links TRBV7-2 to TRBJ1-1; the D is unclear. Trimming removed 4 bases at V and 1 base at J, with 7 bases between. The length of the CDR3 is 13 residues. CDR1 is SGHTA, CDR2 FQGNSA, per germline. The CDR3 here is CASSSQRNTEAFF. The CDR3 bases are TGTGCCAGCAGCTCACAGAGGAACACTGAAGCTTTCTTT.

This chain links TRBV5-4 with TRBJ1-1; 7 bases agree with TRBD1. Germline-derived CDR1 and CDR2 are SGHNT and YYREEE (reference sequence). This CDR3 is built from 13 residues. V dropped 3 bases and J dropped 5; count of bases not matched to a gene: 4. The CDR3, as DNA: TGTGCCAGCAGCTACAGGGGAGGGACTGAAGCTTTCTTT. It translates to CASSYRGGTEAFF.

V is TRBV18 and J is TRBJ1-1; D is ambiguous. Germline CDR1 KGHSH, CDR2 LQKENI. V dropped 4 bases and J dropped 1 base, with 7 bases sitting between them. CDR3 length equals 13 residues. As DNA, the CDR3 is TGTGCCAGCTCACAGGCAACGAACACTGAAGCTTTCTTT. As protein: CASSQATNTEAFF.

This sequence joins TRBV10-1 and TRBJ2-3; 8 nucleotides line up with TRBD1. The CDR3 loop spans 17 amino acids. CDR1 and CDR2 (germline): WNHNN, SYGVQD (reference sequence). J was trimmed by 1 base and V by 5 bases; bases with no gene match: 11. For the CDR3, the DNA is TGCGCCAGCAGTCCTCACCGGACAGGGCCTCGCACAGATACGCAGTATTTT. Its protein is CASSPHRTGPRTDTQYF.

The V call is TRBV18, the J call TRBJ2-7; D is possibly TRBD1 (5 bases). The CDR3 sequence is 16 residues long. V lost 2 bases, J lost 5 bases, and 19 bases lay in between. Germline CDR1 is KGHSH and CDR2 is LQKENI. CDR3 bases: TGTGCCAGCTCACCAAGTAGAGCAGGGTTAGGCCACGAGCAGTACTTC. It encodes CASSPSRAGLGHEQYF.

The chain uses TRBV27 and TRBJ2-7, with 9 bases aligning to TRBD2. CDR3 length: 16 residues. J was trimmed by 1 base and V by 8 bases; bases with no gene match: 12. CDR1 is MNHEY, CDR2 SMNVEV, per germline (reference sequence). The DNA for the CDR3 is TGTGCCAGCCATTCGTGGCGGGAGGGTAATTCCTACGAGCAGTACTTC. Amino acids: CASHSWREGNSYEQYF.

The chain uses TRBV27 and TRBJ1-1, with 11 bases that match TRBD1. V lost 6 bases and J lost 5; bases outside the gene matches: 5. The CDR3 spans 14 residues. CDR1 MNHEY and CDR2 SMNVEV come from the germline V gene (reference sequence). The CDR3: CASRGQGVFTEAFF. The DNA of the CDR3 is TGTGCCAGCAGGGGACAGGGGGTTTTTACTGAAGCTTTCTTT.